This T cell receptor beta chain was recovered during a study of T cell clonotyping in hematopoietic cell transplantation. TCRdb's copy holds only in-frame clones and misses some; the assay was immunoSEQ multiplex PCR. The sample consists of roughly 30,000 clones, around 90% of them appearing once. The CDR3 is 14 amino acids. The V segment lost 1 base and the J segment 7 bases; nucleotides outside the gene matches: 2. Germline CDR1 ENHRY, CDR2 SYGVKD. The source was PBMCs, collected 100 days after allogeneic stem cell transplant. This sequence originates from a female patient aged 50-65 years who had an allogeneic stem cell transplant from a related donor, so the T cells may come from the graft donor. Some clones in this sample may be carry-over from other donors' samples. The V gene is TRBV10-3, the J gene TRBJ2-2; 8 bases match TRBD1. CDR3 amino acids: CAISEWTGLGELFF. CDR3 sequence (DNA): TGTGCCATCAGTGAGTGGACAGGGCTCGGGGAGCTGTTTTTT.